This TCR beta chain was sequenced in a study of T-cell reconstitution after alpha-beta-depleted transplantation in children. This clonotype was recorded at least ten times. The germline V gene encodes CDR1 MGHDK and CDR2 SYGVNS. V was shortened by 1 base and J by 5 bases, with 17 bases between the two germline ends. The CDR3 totals 16 residues. As it was prepared, the TCRbeta library received unique molecular identifiers. A single record per CDR3 protein comes from TCRdb applying MiXCR to the PCR reads. Found here are 170,000 or so distinct CDR3 sequences, approximately 6.6% of them singletons; the top ten hold approximately 3%.

The gene calls are TRBV25-1 and TRBJ1-1, with TRBD1 as a possible D gene (5 bases). The TCR comes from a human donor who donated a stem cell graft to a child with Wiskott-Aldrich syndrome. The specimen was PBMCs from the stem cell graft donor, collected from the stem cell graft. CDR3 bases: TGTGCCAGCAGTGAATCTAATCTAAGGGGTGAGACTGAAGCTTTCTTT. Protein sequence: CASSESNLRGETEAFF. The full variable domain, its missing parts supplied by reference TRBV25-1 and TRBJ1-1, is EADIYQTPRYLVIGTGKKITLECSQTMGHDKMYWYQQDPGMELHLIHYSYGVNSTEKGDLSSESTVSRIRTEHFPLTLESARPSHTSQYLCASSESNLRGETEAFFGQGTRLTVV.